What follows are 24 T cell receptor beta chains derived from one specimen sequenced in a study of regulatory T cells in long-lasting Graves disease. The sample's time point: newly diagnosed GD, antithyroid drugs for less than 3 months. Preparation of the TCR library used RNA extracted from PBMCs. In building TCR beta libraries, iRepertoire HTBI primers were used together with Arm-PCR of CDR3 regions. TCRdb fed the multiplex PCR reads into MiXCR, producing one record per CDR3 protein. Found here are 380,000 or so distinct CDR3 sequences, under 20% of them singletons; the top ten hold around 20%. The same specimen was also included in a second study, on T cells in Graves' hyperthyroidism and ophthalmopathy.

Here the sequenced sample was peripheral blood mononuclear cells (PBMCs), taken at new diagnosis, from a patient treated with antithyroid drugs. The receptor set was obtained from a young woman with Graves disease.

This clonotype has just a few counts. The J gene is TRBJ2-5, the V gene TRBV20-1, with 13 bases identical to TRBD2. V trimming: 1 base; J trimming: 1 base; junction bases outside the gene matches: 9. The CDR3 covers 18 residues. Germline CDR1 DFQATT, CDR2 SNEGSKA (reference sequence). CDR3 sequence: CSARGAWTSGGPQETQYF. As DNA, the CDR3 is TGCAGTGCTAGAGGGGCGTGGACTAGCGGGGGCCCCCAAGAGACCCAGTACTTC.

This clonotype was recorded at least ten times. This rearrangement joins TRBV28 to TRBJ1-2; 8 bases align to TRBD1. CDR1 MDHEN and CDR2 SYDVKM come from the germline V gene. This CDR3 has 14 amino acids. The J segment lost 4 bases and the V segment lost 4 bases, leaving 5 bases of the junction unmatched. The CDR3 sequence: CASSYRGVGYGYTF. CDR3 sequence (DNA): TGTGCCAGCAGTTACAGGGGGGTTGGCTATGGCTACACCTTC.

This clonotype was seen many times. This chain uses TRBV28 with TRBJ2-3; possibly TRBD1 for D (5 bases). In germline, CDR1 is MDHEN, CDR2 SYDVKM. The CDR3 has 20 residues. The germline V and J ends were trimmed by 7 bases and 1 base, with 30 bases remaining between them. The CDR3 DNA follows: TGTGCCAGCACCATCCCGCCCACGACAGTAGGGTCGGGTGGCACAGATACGCAGTATTTT. Translating it yields CASTIPPTTVGSGGTDTQYF.

This clonotype was seen a few times. A single base is all that separates this from a far larger clone, so a read error is likely. This chain connects TRBV12-3 or TRBV12-4 to TRBJ1-2, with a tentative D call TRBD1 (6 bases). V was pared by 7 bases and J by 5 bases, with 14 bases between. The CDR3 runs to 13 residues. CDR3 sequence (DNA): TGTGCCAGCAAGGGGGGTGCCCGATATGGCTACACCTTC. Its protein is CASKGGARYGYTF.

This clonotype has a count of ten or more. The chain has TRBV2 and TRBJ2-1, with 9 bases aligning to TRBD1. The J segment lost 5 bases and the V segment lost 8 bases, leaving 7 bases of the junction unmatched. The CDR3 spans 14 residues. Germline CDR1 and CDR2: SNHLY and FYNNEI. The CDR3, as DNA: TGTGCCAGCTTGGGGACAGGGTCCCACAATGAGCAGTTCTTC. This codes for CASLGTGSHNEQFF.

As to this clonotype: At one end the junction does not follow the germline gene, possibly because of a read error. The chain is built from TRBV4-1 and TRBJ1-2; D not resolved. The CDR3 consists of 13 residues. Germline V gene data show CDR1 as MGHRA and CDR2 as YSYEKL. The DNA for the CDR3 is TGTGCCAGCAGCCAAGAACGGTCGACCGGCTACACCTTC. This gives the protein CASSQERSTGYTF.

This clonotype came up many times. This chain uses TRBV30 with TRBJ2-7, with TRBD1 as a possible D gene (8 bases). Trimming removed 2 bases at V and 6 bases at J, with 23 bases between. The CDR3 is 16 amino acids. CDR1 is GTSNPN, CDR2 SVGIG, per germline (reference sequence). CDR3 region: CAWSSPAGTGPLEQYF. The CDR3 bases are TGTGCCTGGAGTTCCCCAGCGGGGACAGGACCTCTCGAGCAGTACTTC.

Ten or more counts support this clonotype. CDR3 nucleotide sequence: TGTGCCAGCTCATCCCGGACAGGGAGGAGTGCTGGGGCCAACGTCCTGACTTTC. This sequence encodes CASSSRTGRSAGANVLTF. This sequence joins TRBV18 and TRBJ2-6, with TRBD1 matching over 8 bases. Trimming took 5 bases from V and 2 from J; bases not matched to a gene: 11. Germline loops: CDR1 KGHSH, CDR2 LQKENI. The length of the CDR3 is 18 residues.

This clonotype was found a few times. This sequence joins TRBV5-4 and TRBJ2-7; no definite D call. The CDR3 length is 14 residues. Germline loops: CDR1 SGHNT, CDR2 YYREEE (reference sequence). Trimming stripped 0 bases from V and 4 bases from J, with 11 bases between. CDR3 sequence (DNA): TGTGCCAGCAGCTTGGACCACGTCGGGTACGAGCAGTACTTC. This gives the protein CASSLDHVGYEQYF.

This clonotype was seen many times. CDR3 protein: CASSQDGTSGYNEQFF. CDR3 DNA sequence: TGTGCCAGCAGCCAAGACGGGACTAGCGGCTACAATGAGCAGTTCTTC. The chain uses TRBV3-1 and TRBJ2-1; the match to TRBD2 covers 11 bases. Germline V lookup: CDR1 LGHDT, CDR2 YNNKEL (reference sequence). The V and J ends lost 0 bases and 3 bases, in that order; junction bases with no gene match: 1. There are 16 residues in the CDR3.

Ten or more counts support this clonotype. The V gene is TRBV2, the J gene TRBJ2-5; TRBD2 agrees at 8 bases. Germline loops: CDR1 SNHLY, CDR2 FYNNEI. This CDR3 has 13 residues. V lost 11 bases, J lost 4 bases, and 9 bases stayed unmatched. CDR3 coding DNA: TGTGCCGGCCCGCGGCTAGCGGGAGAGACCCAGTACTTC. It yields the protein CAGPRLAGETQYF. Full variable domain (rest looked up from reference TRBV2 and TRBJ2-5): EPEVTQTPSHQVTQMGQEVILRCVPISNHLYFYWYRQILGQKVEFLVSFYNNEISEKSEIFDDQFSVERPDGSNFTLKIRSTKLEDSAMYFCAGPRLAGETQYFGPGTRLLVL.

This clonotype has a single count. V usage is TRBV19 and J usage is TRBJ1-4; a weak D match, TRBD1 (5 bases). Germline CDR1 and CDR2: LNHDA and SQIVND (reference sequence). The V and J ends lost 6 bases and 4 bases respectively, with 12 bases between them. The CDR3 is 14 amino acids. The CDR3 spells CASRTRDGNEKLFF. As DNA, the CDR3 is TGTGCCAGTAGAACCCGGGACGGTAATGAAAAACTGTTTTTT.

The chain joins TRBV5-1 to TRBJ1-1; D uncertain. The germline gives CDR1 SGHRS, CDR2 YFSETQ. The CDR3 spans 14 residues. V lost 2 bases to trimming and J lost 1 base, with 9 bases between them. CDR3 amino acids: CASSFSLGNTEAFF. The CDR3 DNA is TGCGCCAGCAGCTTCAGCCTCGGGAACACTGAAGCTTTCTTT.

The chain has TRBV6-2 or TRBV6-3 and TRBJ1-2, with unresolved D. The CDR3 runs to 12 residues. Trimming pared 6 bases from V and 8 bases from J, leaving 13 bases between. CDR1 MNHEY and CDR2 SVGEGT come from the germline V gene. The CDR3 nucleotides read TGTGCCAGCAGCAGTGGGATCGGCGGCTACACCTTC. This translates into CASSSGIGGYTF.

This clonotype was observed at least ten times. The genes are TRBV2 and TRBJ2-7, with 10 bases matching TRBD1. Germline-derived CDR1 and CDR2 are SNHLY and FYNNEI. J lost 5 bases, V lost 1 base, and 2 bases had no gene match. This CDR3 has 14 residues. This chain's CDR3 is CASSEGTGGDEQYF. In nucleotides, the CDR3 is TGTGCCAGCAGTGAAGGGACAGGGGGAGACGAGCAGTACTTC.

This clonotype was found many times. The chain carries TRBV5-1 and TRBJ1-6; no definite D call. The germline CDR1 and CDR2 sequences are SGHRS and YFSETQ. The CDR3 runs to 12 residues. V was clipped by 2 bases and J by 6 bases, with 3 bases between them. CDR3 residues: CASSFGNSPLHF. CDR3 sequence (DNA): TGCGCCAGCAGCTTTGGTAATTCACCCCTCCACTTT.

This clonotype was detected ten times or more. The chain is built from TRBV5-1 and TRBJ2-1; 13 bases match TRBD2. Per germline, CDR1 SGHRS and CDR2 YFSETQ. V shed 2 bases, J shed 10 bases, and the junction held 6 bases outside the gene matches. This CDR3 region has 15 residues. CDR3 sequence: CASSFGLAGVWEQFF. The CDR3 nucleotides are TGCGCCAGCAGCTTTGGACTAGCGGGAGTTTGGGAGCAGTTCTTC.

The chain links TRBV11-2 to TRBJ1-6; D call uncertain. The CDR3 has 14 residues. Germline loops: CDR1 SGHAT, CDR2 FQNNGV. V lost 0 bases and J lost 4, with 4 bases in between. CDR3 loop: CASSLEGYNSPLHF. As DNA, the CDR3 is TGTGCCAGCAGCTTAGAAGGGTATAATTCACCCCTCCACTTT.

This clonotype has more than one count but fewer than ten. This chain connects TRBV7-2 to TRBJ1-3; D call uncertain. Trimming shortened V by 0 bases and J by 2 bases, and 8 bases separated the two germline ends. The CDR3 covers 15 residues. CDR1 and CDR2 from the germline V gene are SGHTA and FQGNSA. The CDR3 is CASSLASGPGNTIYF. The DNA for the CDR3 is TGTGCCAGCAGCTTAGCGAGCGGGCCTGGAAACACCATATATTTT.

The chain couples TRBV5-1 to TRBJ2-5; D may be TRBD1 (5 bases). Between the trimmed V and J ends, which lost 4 bases and 5 bases, there was a span of 15 bases. The CDR3 is made up of 14 amino acids. Germline lookup yields CDR1 SGHRS and CDR2 YFSETQ. The CDR3 protein is CASSAGSNIETQYF. CDR3 coding DNA: TGCGCCAGCAGCGCAGGGTCCAACATCGAGACCCAGTACTTC. The variable domain in full, with the rest retrieved from reference TRBV5-1 and TRBJ2-5, is KAGVTQTPRYLIKTRGQQVTLSCSPISGHRSVSWYQQTPGQGLQFLFEYFSETQRNKGNFPGRFSGRQFSNSRSEMNVSTLELGDSALYLCASSAGSNIETQYFGPGTRLLVL.

This clonotype was seen more than once but under ten times. The CDR3 protein is CASTKRPGGTEAFF. CDR3 DNA: TGTGCCAGCACAAAGCGGCCCGGCGGCACTGAAGCTTTCTTT. The V gene is TRBV27, the J gene TRBJ1-1, with D unclear. Trimming shortened V by 7 bases and J by 4 bases, and 16 bases separated the two germline ends. Germline CDR1 and CDR2: MNHEY and SMNVEV (reference sequence). This CDR3 comprises 14 residues.

This clonotype showed up just a few times. The chain joins TRBV11-3 to TRBJ2-3; 7 bases align to TRBD2. Germline V gives CDR1 SGHNT, CDR2 YENEEA. The V segment lost 1 base and the J segment 5 bases; nucleotides outside the gene matches: 9. This CDR3 comprises 16 residues. CDR3 nucleotide sequence: TGTGCCAGCAGCTTAGGGCGGCGGGAGTCCCAAGATACGCAGTATTTT. This translates into CASSLGRRESQDTQYF.

V is TRBV7-9 and J is TRBJ1-2; 12 bases match TRBD1. The CDR3 totals 16 residues. In germline, CDR1 is SEHNR, CDR2 FQNEAQ (reference sequence). With 5 bases clipped from V and 3 bases from J, the junction kept 7 bases outside the gene matches. The CDR3 sequence is CASSDGTGGHYYGYTF. The CDR3 DNA is TGTGCCAGCAGCGACGGGACAGGGGGCCATTACTATGGCTACACCTTC.

With respect to this clonotype: The germline gene is not matched at one end of the junction; a read error may be the cause. The gene calls are TRBV5-1 and TRBJ2-1; 9 bases line up with TRBD2. CDR3 size: 14 residues. CDR1 and CDR2 (germline): SGHRS, YFSETQ. The CDR3 DNA is TGTGCCAGCAGGTATAGCGGGAGCTACAATGAGCAGTTCTTC. Its protein is CASRYSGSYNEQFF. The variable domain in full, with the rest retrieved from reference TRBV5-1 and TRBJ2-1, is KAGVTQTPRYLIKTRGQQVTLSCSPISGHRSVSWYQQTPGQGLQFLFEYFSETQRNKGNFPGRFSGRQFSNSRSEMNVSTLELGDSALYLCASRYSGSYNEQFFGPGTRLTVL.